A selection of T cell receptor beta chains follows, all from one sample in a study of patients and donors after allogeneic stem cell transplantation. Via MiXCR, TCRdb re-called the RT-PCR reads, giving one row per CDR3 protein. The data hold about 200,000 distinct CDR3 sequences, with roughly 40% observed a single time. The sequenced material came from blood, either unsorted or a sorted T cell fraction (not recorded which). The receptors shown here come from a human donor who was either an allogeneic HSCT recipient or a stem cell or donor lymphocyte infusion donor (not recorded which). It is not recorded whose cells these are; they may come from a transplant donor. Both conserved end residues are trimmed from each CDR3. Fields, in order: CDR3 protein, J gene, D gene, V gene. A D gene is named only where the DNA matches it firmly.

CDR3aa: SASRPMNTEAF
j_gene: TRBJ1-1
d_gene: -
v_gene: TRBV20-1

CDR3aa: ASSYSERGLLVYGYT
j_gene: TRBJ1-2
d_gene: -
v_gene: TRBV6-5

CDR3aa: ASKLGGRNQPQH
j_gene: TRBJ1-5
d_gene: -
v_gene: TRBV28

CDR3aa: ASSHPSIGTEAF
j_gene: TRBJ1-1
d_gene: -
v_gene: TRBV4-1

CDR3aa: ASSTGQRNHPQH
j_gene: TRBJ1-5
d_gene: TRBD1
v_gene: TRBV27

CDR3aa: ASSAKEGNQPQH
j_gene: TRBJ1-5
d_gene: -
v_gene: TRBV18

CDR3aa: ATSRDYKNQGEAF
j_gene: TRBJ1-1
d_gene: -
v_gene: TRBV15

CDR3aa: ASSDGRTANTEAF
j_gene: TRBJ1-1
d_gene: -
v_gene: TRBV7-9

CDR3aa: SVSGLSSTDTQY
j_gene: TRBJ2-3
d_gene: -
v_gene: TRBV29-1

CDR3aa: ASSLNTRTEAF
j_gene: TRBJ1-1
d_gene: -
v_gene: TRBV13

CDR3aa: SAEGGDGNTEAF
j_gene: TRBJ1-1
d_gene: -
v_gene: TRBV20-1

CDR3aa: ASSSPRVTEAF
j_gene: TRBJ1-1
d_gene: -
v_gene: TRBV7-2

CDR3aa: ASSLEGGSHEQF
j_gene: TRBJ2-1
d_gene: TRBD2
v_gene: TRBV11-3

CDR3aa: ASSYPQPQH
j_gene: TRBJ1-5
d_gene: -
v_gene: TRBV7-2

CDR3aa: ATRLVKAQY
j_gene: TRBJ2-5
d_gene: -
v_gene: TRBV24-1

CDR3aa: ASSLGGGRGYNEQF
j_gene: TRBJ2-1
d_gene: TRBD2
v_gene: TRBV7-6

CDR3aa: ASRARGNYGYT
j_gene: TRBJ1-2
d_gene: -
v_gene: TRBV6-6

CDR3aa: ASSLRVGTSTGETQY
j_gene: TRBJ2-5
d_gene: -
v_gene: TRBV28

CDR3aa: ATSRLAGAYEQY
j_gene: TRBJ2-7
d_gene: TRBD2
v_gene: TRBV15

CDR3aa: ASSLAQRDTQY
j_gene: TRBJ2-3
d_gene: -
v_gene: TRBV12-3/TRBV12-4

CDR3aa: ASSLAVVSGNTIY
j_gene: TRBJ1-3
d_gene: -
v_gene: TRBV7-2

CDR3aa: ASSQDRASEAF
j_gene: TRBJ1-1
d_gene: TRBD1
v_gene: TRBV5-1

CDR3aa: ATSRGGTGDNEQF
j_gene: TRBJ2-1
d_gene: TRBD1
v_gene: TRBV15

CDR3aa: SVGTGGPSA
j_gene: TRBJ2-7
d_gene: TRBD1
v_gene: TRBV29-1

CDR3aa: ASIPIGGEGADTQY
j_gene: TRBJ2-3
d_gene: -
v_gene: TRBV7-9

CDR3aa: ATAGISYNEQF
j_gene: TRBJ2-1
d_gene: -
v_gene: TRBV12-3/TRBV12-4

CDR3aa: ASSEAGTGVGNEQF
j_gene: TRBJ2-1
d_gene: -
v_gene: TRBV6-1

CDR3aa: ASSVVSGAPTDTQY
j_gene: TRBJ2-3
d_gene: TRBD2
v_gene: TRBV9

CDR3aa: ASSQEHLTGEYGYT
j_gene: TRBJ1-2
d_gene: -
v_gene: TRBV4-3

CDR3aa: ASSLRGLYTEAF
j_gene: TRBJ1-1
d_gene: TRBD1
v_gene: TRBV6-5

CDR3aa: ASSPRRAPPYNEQF
j_gene: TRBJ2-1
d_gene: -
v_gene: TRBV5-1

CDR3aa: SASAPGLAGSDTQY
j_gene: TRBJ2-3
d_gene: TRBD2
v_gene: TRBV20-1

CDR3aa: ASSPPGRNQPQH
j_gene: TRBJ1-5
d_gene: -
v_gene: TRBV18

CDR3aa: ASSSTNSNQPQH
j_gene: TRBJ1-5
d_gene: -
v_gene: TRBV7-9

CDR3aa: ASSTSSGTTDTQY
j_gene: TRBJ2-3
d_gene: TRBD2
v_gene: TRBV9

CDR3aa: ASSNGPGVAF
j_gene: TRBJ1-1
d_gene: -
v_gene: TRBV12-3/TRBV12-4

CDR3aa: ASKGRATNTEAF
j_gene: TRBJ1-1
d_gene: -
v_gene: TRBV5-1

CDR3aa: VLTGEVGGYT
j_gene: TRBJ1-2
d_gene: TRBD1
v_gene: TRBV5-4

CDR3aa: ASSQEKMVPGSGEQF
j_gene: TRBJ2-1
d_gene: -
v_gene: TRBV3-1

CDR3aa: SAVLTREQY
j_gene: TRBJ2-7
d_gene: -
v_gene: TRBV20-1

CDR3aa: ASSSPGLAVTDTQY
j_gene: TRBJ2-3
d_gene: TRBD2
v_gene: TRBV12-3/TRBV12-4

CDR3aa: ATEGFGDTEAF
j_gene: TRBJ1-1
d_gene: -
v_gene: TRBV15

CDR3aa: ASSLEDRTYGYT
j_gene: TRBJ1-2
d_gene: TRBD1
v_gene: TRBV5-6

CDR3aa: ASRGPGQGNQPQH
j_gene: TRBJ1-5
d_gene: TRBD1
v_gene: TRBV28

CDR3aa: ASSQDLAGGIYNEQF
j_gene: TRBJ2-1
d_gene: TRBD2
v_gene: TRBV3-1

CDR3aa: AWSRDLRGYT
j_gene: TRBJ1-2
d_gene: -
v_gene: TRBV30

CDR3aa: ASCWGAGGGTDTQY
j_gene: TRBJ2-3
d_gene: TRBD2
v_gene: TRBV7-2